Following are 10 T cell receptor beta chains from one sample sequenced in a study of PD-1 blockade in classical Hodgkin lymphoma. The time point here: newly diagnosed, previously untreated cHL patient sample. Researchers used magnetic negative selection to pull out pure CD4+ T cells from thawed PBMCs. Here immunoSEQ multiplex PCR was the method, and the copy in TCRdb shows in-frame clones only, minus some. The sample lists under 35,000 clones; 88% were seen once. The sequencing sample was made of CD4+ T cells from blood. Receptors originate from a human donor with classical Hodgkin lymphoma.

The chain carries TRBV2 and TRBJ2-1; D perhaps matches TRBD1 (5 bases). V dropped 10 bases and J dropped 0 bases, with 10 bases sitting between them. The CDR3 has 13 amino acids. Germline loops: CDR1 SNHLY, CDR2 FYNNEI. In nucleotides, the CDR3 is TGTGCCACAGGGCCTAGCTCCTACAATGAGCAGTTCTTC. It specifies CATGPSSYNEQFF.

The CDR3 DNA sequence: TGTGCCAGCAGTTTACTAGCGGGACAGGAGTTCTTC. It encodes CASSLLAGQEFF. The chain recombines TRBV27 with TRBJ2-1, with a possible D match to TRBD2 (9 bases). Germline V CDR1 and CDR2: MNHEY, SMNVEV (reference sequence). Trimming cost V 2 bases and J 14 bases, with 13 bases left between them. CDR3 length: 12 amino acids.

The genes are TRBV7-2 and TRBJ1-6; the D gene is possibly TRBD1 (5 bases). This CDR3 has 15 residues. Germline V gene data show CDR1 as SGHTA and CDR2 as FQGNSA. V lost 4 bases, J lost 10 bases, and 17 bases lay in between. The CDR3 spells CASSSQGLSGSPLHF. CDR3 bases: TGTGCCAGCAGCTCCCAGGGACTGTCTGGCTCACCCCTCCACTTT.

The chain couples TRBV6-5 to TRBJ2-7, with 9 bases aligning to TRBD2. There are 16 residues in the CDR3. Unmatched junction bases numbered 7, after V lost 0 bases and J lost 4 bases. CDR1 MNHEY and CDR2 SVGAGI come from the germline V gene. The CDR3 sequence is CASSYSGLAGSYEQYF. The CDR3 nucleotides are TGTGCCAGCAGTTACTCGGGTCTAGCGGGAAGTTACGAGCAGTACTTC.

The V call is TRBV11-2, the J call TRBJ2-5; 9 nucleotides line up with TRBD2. The junction had 2 bases not matched to a gene; V was cut back by 3 bases and J by 0 bases. Germline V gene data show CDR1 as SGHAT and CDR2 as FQNNGV. The CDR3 is made up of 15 amino acids. The CDR3 sequence: CASSFSSGNQETQYF. The DNA of the CDR3 is TGTGCCAGCAGCTTCTCTAGCGGGAACCAAGAGACCCAGTACTTC. Full variable domain (outside the CDR3, taken from reference TRBV11-2 and TRBJ2-5): EAGVAQSPRYKIIEKRQSVAFWCNPISGHATLYWYQQILGQGPKLLIQFQNNGVVDDSQLPKDRFSAERLKGVDSTLKIQPAKLEDSAVYLCASSFSSGNQETQYFGPGTRLLVL.

The chain is built from TRBV4-2 and TRBJ2-5, with 11 bases identical to TRBD1. This CDR3 comprises 17 residues. V shed 4 bases, J shed 4 bases, and the junction held 11 bases outside the gene matches. The germline CDR1 and CDR2 sequences are LGHNA and YNFKEQ. CDR3 sequence reads: CASSRVIGDRGGETQYF. The CDR3 DNA follows: TGTGCCAGCAGCCGCGTGATAGGGGACAGGGGGGGAGAGACCCAGTACTTC.

V is TRBV6-5 and J is TRBJ1-4; perhaps TRBD1 as D (5 bases). The length of the CDR3 is 13 residues. The V gene lost 0 bases and the J gene lost 11 bases, with 10 bases spanning the gap. Germline values: CDR1 MNHEY, CDR2 SVGAGI. Here the CDR3 reads CASSYSSGDKLFF. CDR3 nucleotide sequence: TGTGCCAGCAGTTACTCCTCGGGGGACAAACTGTTTTTT.

The chain employs TRBV10-2 and TRBJ2-3; D possibly corresponds to TRBD2 (5 bases). The CDR3 totals 14 residues. V was pared by 8 bases and J by 2 bases, with 14 bases between. CDR1 is WSHSY, CDR2 SAAADI, per germline. CDR3 sequence (DNA): TGCGCCAGCGCAGTAGCGTCTATCACAGATACGCAGTATTTT. Its translation: CASAVASITDTQYF.

The rearrangement joins TRBV4-2 to TRBJ2-1; 14 bases are a match to TRBD2. CDR1 is LGHNA, CDR2 YNFKEQ, per germline. The length of the CDR3 is 15 residues. Losses at the gene ends were 4 bases for V and 8 bases for J; bases not matched to a gene: 4. The CDR3 region has the DNA TGTGCCAGCAGCCCGACTAGCGGGAGGGGGGATGAGCAGTTCTTC. Its protein is CASSPTSGRGDEQFF.

The chain couples TRBV27 to TRBJ2-3; possibly TRBD1 or TRBD2 for D (5 bases each). The length of the CDR3 is 18 residues. The V gene lost 3 bases and the J gene lost 0 bases, with 19 bases spanning the gap. Germline V gene data show CDR1 as MNHEY and CDR2 as SMNVEV (reference sequence). The CDR3 loop reads CASSLQPLGDGSTDTQYF. The CDR3 nucleotides are TGTGCCAGCAGTTTGCAGCCCCTCGGGGACGGTAGCACAGATACGCAGTATTTT.